The 8 T cell receptor beta chains presented below share a single source sample, sequenced in a study of T cells in narcolepsy. The method was immunoSEQ multiplex PCR; TCRdb's version includes in-frame clones alone and lacks a portion of them. Of more than 30,000 clones listed, around 83% are singletons. The source material was memory (CD45RA-) CD4+ T cells from blood. Receptors were obtained from a human donor in good health.

This clone has only a few counts. V and J are TRBV19 and TRBJ2-1; TRBD2 might be the D (7 bases). The CDR3 loop spans 14 amino acids. The germline gives CDR1 LNHDA, CDR2 SQIVND (reference sequence). Trimming removed 8 bases from V and 7 bases from J, with 18 bases in between. DNA of the CDR3: TGTGCCAGTCGGGGGGTTACCCAGGGGAATGAGCAGTTCTTC. It encodes CASRGVTQGNEQFF.

The rearrangement uses TRBV28 and TRBJ1-6; no definite D call. The CDR3 sequence is 12 residues long. Per the germline V gene, CDR1 is MDHEN and CDR2 is SYDVKM. The V gene lost 7 bases and the J gene lost 10 bases, with 11 bases spanning the gap. The CDR3 DNA follows: TGTGCCAGCACCGGCAGGTTATCACCCCTCCACTTT. Encoded protein: CASTGRLSPLHF.

The gene calls are TRBV6-6 and TRBJ2-7; tentatively, D is TRBD1 or TRBD2 (5 bases each). CDR1 MNHNY and CDR2 SVGAGI come from the germline V gene (reference sequence). This CDR3 region has 14 residues. Trimming stripped 7 bases from V and 5 bases from J, with 18 bases between. The CDR3 DNA reads as TGTGCCAGCAAAACCGGGGCACAAGGGAACGAGCAGTACGTC. The encoded protein is CASKTGAQGNEQYV.

The V gene is TRBV5-4, the J gene TRBJ2-2; TRBD2 matches 15 bases. The trim removed 3 bases at V and 6 bases at J, leaving 6 bases unmatched. Germline CDR1 reads SGHNT; CDR2 reads YYREEE (reference sequence). CDR3 length: 17 amino acids. CDR3 region: CASSSGLAGGTPGELFF. CDR3 nucleotides: TGTGCCAGCAGCTCCGGACTAGCGGGGGGGACACCCGGGGAGCTGTTTTTT.

The chain has TRBV28 and TRBJ1-2; D is perhaps TRBD1 (5 bases). There are 13 residues in the CDR3. Germline lookup yields CDR1 MDHEN and CDR2 SYDVKM. The ends were cut back, 2 bases at V and 6 bases at J, with 10 bases in the middle. CDR3 amino acids: CASSLQQDHGYTF. The CDR3 DNA is TGTGCCAGCAGTTTACAACAGGACCATGGCTACACCTTC.

As concerns this clone: An end of the junction differs from the germline gene, which may be a read error. This chain links TRBV6-5 with TRBJ1-2; 7 nucleotides match TRBD1. The CDR3 totals 11 residues. The germline gives CDR1 MNHEY, CDR2 SVGAGI. CDR3 sequence: CASSYLGTVHF. CDR3 nucleotide sequence: TGTGCCAGCAGTTACCTAGGGACAGTTCACTTC.

J is TRBJ2-7 and V is TRBV2; TRBD1 matches 10 bases. CDR3 length: 15 amino acids. Germline CDR1 SNHLY, CDR2 FYNNEI. V lost 7 bases, J lost 0 bases, and 6 bases stayed unmatched. The CDR3 region is CASMGRDRGSYEQYF. For the CDR3, the DNA is TGTGCCAGCATGGGCCGGGACAGGGGCTCCTACGAGCAGTACTTC.

The V gene is TRBV4-2, the J gene TRBJ2-1, with no clear D. The germline CDR1 and CDR2 sequences are LGHNA and YNFKEQ. V lost 0 bases and J lost 2, with 14 bases in between. The CDR3 runs 17 residues. CDR3 coding DNA: TGTGCCAGCAGCCAAGAAATGGAACGGGCAACCTACAATGAGCAGTTCTTC. This sequence encodes CASSQEMERATYNEQFF.